The 31 T cell receptor beta chains listed next were all sequenced from one sample in a study of T-cell memory formation after mild COVID-19. TCRdb redid the calling of the 5' RACE reads with MiXCR, one entry per CDR3 protein. Among a few hundred thousand distinct CDR3 sequences, over 9.5% were seen once, and the ten largest hold less than 4%. The sequencing input was PBMCs or a T cell subset sorted from them (not recorded which). All receptors derive from a man between 18 and 29 years old who had mild COVID-19 (a few samples of this study predate the infection). Cell type and time point are not known.

This clonotype was seen more than once but under ten times. J is TRBJ1-6 and V is TRBV27; D is ambiguous. Trimming removed 3 bases from V and 4 bases from J, with 13 bases in between. This CDR3 has 16 amino acids. CDR1 and CDR2 from the germline V gene are MNHEY and SMNVEV (reference sequence). The DNA for the CDR3 is TGTGCCAGCAGTTTGTCTCCGGCAGGTTATAATTCACCCCTCCACTTT. Translated, it gives CASSLSPAGYNSPLHF.

This chain joins TRBV6-1 and TRBJ1-2; D is perhaps TRBD1 (6 bases). V was clipped by 7 bases and J by 7 bases, with 16 bases between them. The germline CDR1 and CDR2 sequences are MNHNS and SASEGT. CDR3 size: 13 residues. CDR3 residues: CASTKGGEVGYTF. The CDR3, as DNA: TGTGCCAGCACCAAGGGGGGGGAGGTTGGCTACACCTTC.

The CDR3 DNA reads as TGTGCCAGCAGTTCCCAACAGGGGGGTTATGGCTACACCTTC. The encoded protein is CASSSQQGGYGYTF. The chain joins TRBV12-3 or TRBV12-4 to TRBJ1-2, with 8 bases aligning to TRBD1. Trimming took 4 bases from V and 5 from J; bases not matched to a gene: 6. This CDR3 has 14 amino acids.

The table lists this clonotype with a few counts. V usage is TRBV4-3 and J usage is TRBJ2-3; no firm D call. V lost 0 bases to trimming and J lost 12 bases, with 13 bases between them. In germline, CDR1 is LGHNA, CDR2 YSLEER. CDR3 length equals 13 residues. CDR3 coding DNA: TGCGCCAGCAGCCAAGATAAGGGCCGAGGCCAGTATTTT. Protein product: CASSQDKGRGQYF.

The sample holds a few counts of this clonotype. This chain uses TRBV20-1 with TRBJ2-1; tentatively, D is TRBD1 (5 bases). V lost 5 bases, J lost 5 bases, and 19 bases lay in between. The CDR3 is made up of 15 amino acids. CDR1 and CDR2 from the germline V gene are DFQATT and SNEGSKA (reference sequence). CDR3 bases: TGCAGTGCTCCACCCCAGTACAGGAGAGACAATGAGCAGTTCTTC. It yields the protein CSAPPQYRRDNEQFF.

This clonotype came up a few times. The chain uses TRBV4-3 and TRBJ1-2; 9 bases align to TRBD1. With 2 bases clipped from V and 0 bases from J, the junction kept 4 bases outside the gene matches. The CDR3 is 16 residues long. CDR1 and CDR2 from the germline V gene are LGHNA and YSLEER. The CDR3 loop reads CASSQSTGGANYGYTF. CDR3 sequence (DNA): TGCGCCAGCAGCCAATCCACAGGGGGCGCTAACTATGGCTACACCTTC.

This clonotype showed up just a few times. The chain carries TRBV6-1 and TRBJ2-1; tentatively, D is TRBD2 (7 bases). Trimming removed 6 bases from V and 2 bases from J, with 11 bases in between. There are 14 residues in the CDR3. The germline V gene has CDR1 MNHNS and CDR2 SASEGT. The CDR3 here is CASRRGGAYNEQFF. In nucleotides, the CDR3 is TGTGCCAGCAGAAGGGGGGGAGCCTACAATGAGCAGTTCTTC.

Only one count was recorded for this clonotype. The rearrangement joins TRBV12-3 or TRBV12-4 to TRBJ1-6; a possible D gene is TRBD1 (5 bases). The CDR3 is 14 amino acids. V was pared by 3 bases and J by 9 bases, with 12 bases between. CDR3 amino acids: CASSFIGEGSPLHF. CDR3 coding DNA: TGTGCCAGCAGTTTTATAGGGGAGGGTTCACCCCTCCACTTT.

This clonotype has ten or more counts. The chain combines TRBV7-2 with TRBJ2-2; 8 positions agree with TRBD1. Germline V gene lookup returns CDR1 SGHTA and CDR2 FQGNSA. Trimming removed 6 bases from V and 1 base from J; junction bases left unmatched: 1. This CDR3 region has 14 residues. The CDR3 is CASRGQGNTGELFF. The CDR3 coding sequence is TGTGCCAGCAGAGGACAGGGGAACACCGGGGAGCTGTTTTTT.

This clonotype was counted a few times. CDR3 sequence (DNA): TGTGCCAGCAGTTACGGACTAGCGATTAACACCGGGGAGCTGTTTTTT. The encoded protein is CASSYGLAINTGELFF. This chain connects TRBV6-5 to TRBJ2-2, with TRBD2 matching 9 bases. Germline V gene sequence: CDR1 MNHEY, CDR2 SVGAGI. The CDR3 extends over 16 amino acids. V shed 2 bases and J 2 bases; nucleotides not matched to a gene: 3.

This clonotype was counted once. This sequence joins TRBV29-1 and TRBJ2-7; D is unresolved. V lost 6 bases and J lost 2, with 8 bases in between. CDR1 and CDR2 from the germline V gene are SQVTM and ANQGSEA. The CDR3 sequence is 11 residues long. The DNA of the CDR3 is TGCAGCGTGATGGGGACCTACGAGCAGTACTTC. This codes for CSVMGTYEQYF.

This clonotype has a count of ten or more. The chain couples TRBV3-1 to TRBJ1-6; no clear D. Germline CDR1 LGHDT, CDR2 YNNKEL (reference sequence). V lost 2 bases and J lost 10, with 15 bases in between. The CDR3 spans 15 residues. The CDR3 sequence: CASSQNEGGGSPLHF. CDR3 DNA sequence: TGTGCCAGCAGCCAAAACGAAGGAGGAGGCTCACCCCTCCACTTT.

The J gene is TRBJ1-5, the V gene TRBV3-1, with a weak D call TRBD1 (6 bases). Germline V gene sequence: CDR1 LGHDT, CDR2 YNNKEL (reference sequence). This CDR3 has 15 residues. V was cut by 3 bases and J by 6 bases, with 15 bases left in between. The CDR3 region has the DNA TGTGCCAGCAGCCAGAATTACAGGGCGGGTCAGCCCCAGCATTTT. This gives the protein CASSQNYRAGQPQHF.

In this sample, this clonotype turned up many times. The rearrangement uses TRBV30 and TRBJ1-1; maybe TRBD1 (6 bases). Germline CDR1 GTSNPN, CDR2 SVGIG (reference sequence). Trimming pared 0 bases from V and 10 bases from J, leaving 9 bases between. CDR3 length: 11 amino acids. CDR3 sequence reads: CAWSVQGIAFF. In DNA, the CDR3 is TGTGCCTGGAGTGTACAGGGAATAGCTTTCTTT.

This clonotype was counted a few times. V is TRBV12-3 or TRBV12-4 and J is TRBJ1-1; 9 positions match TRBD1. Trimming took 6 bases from V and 4 from J; bases not matched to a gene: 9. The CDR3 runs 15 residues. The CDR3 DNA sequence: TGTGCCAGCAGGTCACAGGGGGCTGGGAGCACTGAAGCTTTCTTT. Translating gives CASRSQGAGSTEAFF.

The chain carries TRBV7-2 and TRBJ2-5, with a weak D call TRBD1 (6 bases). V was clipped by 2 bases and J by 3 bases, with 10 bases between them. CDR1 and CDR2 from the germline V gene are SGHTA and FQGNSA. This CDR3 contains 14 residues. The CDR3 DNA is TGTGCCAGCAGCTTATACAGGGCCGAAGAGACCCAGTACTTC. This gives the protein CASSLYRAEETQYF.

This clonotype was observed a few times. This chain uses TRBV7-3 with TRBJ1-1; possible D gene TRBD1, 5 bases. Trimming took 5 bases from V and 3 from J, leaving 16 bases between them. This CDR3 has 15 amino acids. Germline assignment: CDR1 SGHTA and CDR2 FQGTGA. The chain's CDR3 is CASSSQPAGDTEAFF. In DNA, the CDR3 is TGTGCCAGCAGCAGTCAACCGGCGGGGGACACTGAAGCTTTCTTT.

This clonotype was seen more than once but under ten times. V and J are TRBV5-1 and TRBJ2-3, with 8 nucleotides matching TRBD2. Germline V gene lookup returns CDR1 SGHRS and CDR2 YFSETQ. The CDR3 covers 14 residues. J lost 2 bases, V lost 6 bases, and 5 bases had no gene match. CDR3 sequence reads: CASKQTSVTDTQYF. The DNA of the CDR3 is TGCGCCAGCAAGCAGACTAGCGTCACAGATACGCAGTATTTT.

This clonotype has just a few counts. The chain has TRBV20-1 and TRBJ2-3, with TRBD1 matching over 8 bases. CDR1 is DFQATT, CDR2 SNEGSKA, per germline (reference sequence). The CDR3 runs 16 residues. J gave up 2 bases and V 8 bases, and 15 bases lay outside the gene matches. The CDR3 spells CSCPAFRQGITDTQYF. The CDR3 coding sequence is TGCAGTTGCCCGGCCTTCAGACAGGGGATCACAGATACGCAGTATTTT.

This clonotype was detected a few times. This chain links TRBV6-2 or TRBV6-3 with TRBJ2-5, with 8 bases aligning to TRBD1. From germline, CDR1 is MNHEY and CDR2 SVGEGT. The CDR3 consists of 14 residues. J gave up 3 bases and V 1 base, and 1 base lay outside the gene matches. The CDR3 is CASSYWTGKETQYF. CDR3 DNA: TGTGCCAGCAGTTACTGGACAGGGAAAGAGACCCAGTACTTC.

This chain joins TRBV15 and TRBJ1-3, with TRBD1 as a possible D gene (5 bases). Trimming cost V 1 base and J 3 bases, with 10 bases left between them. CDR1 is LNHNV and CDR2 is YYDKDF in the germline V gene (reference sequence). This CDR3 has 15 residues. The CDR3 DNA reads TGTGCCACCAGCAGAGCGGGGACGGTTGGAAACACCATATATTTT. Its translation: CATSRAGTVGNTIYF. Supplemented by reference TRBV15 and TRBJ1-3, the full variable domain reads DAMVIQNPRYQVTQFGKPVTLSCSQTLNHNVMYWYQQKSSQAPKLLFHYYDKDFNNEADTPDNFQSRRPNTSFCFLDIRSPGLGDTAMYLCATSRAGTVGNTIYFGEGSWLTVV.

This clonotype was recorded a few times. V usage is TRBV3-1 and J usage is TRBJ1-4, with D unresolved. The length of the CDR3 is 13 residues. Germline CDR1 is LGHDT and CDR2 is YNNKEL (reference sequence). V was cut by 4 bases and J by 8 bases, with 11 bases left in between. The DNA for the CDR3 is TGTGCCAGCAGCCCCACCGCGGGAGAAAAACTGTTTTTT. It specifies CASSPTAGEKLFF.

The chain has TRBV6-2 or TRBV6-3 and TRBJ1-2; TRBD1 aligns across 8 bases. The V and J ends lost 7 bases and 7 bases, in that order; junction bases with no gene match: 8. Germline-derived CDR1 and CDR2 are MNHEY and SVGEGT. The CDR3 has 13 amino acids. The DNA for the CDR3 is TGTGCCAGCACGTTCGGACAGGGTGTTGGCTACACCTTC. Protein sequence: CASTFGQGVGYTF.

This clonotype has a count of ten or more. The genes are TRBV5-1 and TRBJ1-6; D unclear. Trimming took 1 base from V and 5 from J, leaving 10 bases between them. CDR3 length equals 15 residues. The germline gives CDR1 SGHRS, CDR2 YFSETQ. The CDR3: CASSLRSGDNSPLHF. Here the CDR3 DNA reads TGCGCCAGCAGCTTGCGGTCAGGCGATAATTCACCCCTCCACTTT.

J is TRBJ2-1 and V is TRBV9; D tentatively reads TRBD1 or TRBD2 (5 bases each). Germline V gene lookup returns CDR1 SGDLS and CDR2 YYNGEE. V gave up 4 bases and J gave up 1 base, with 21 bases separating them. The CDR3 is made up of 18 amino acids. The CDR3: CASSSAGANPLSYNEQFF. The CDR3 nucleotides read TGTGCCAGCAGCTCCGCCGGGGCAAACCCCCTTTCCTACAATGAGCAGTTCTTC.

This clonotype was seen a handful of times. The chain links TRBV11-2 to TRBJ2-3, with D uncertain. The CDR3 spans 11 residues. V was cut by 5 bases and J by 5 bases, with 5 bases left in between. Per germline, CDR1 SGHAT and CDR2 FQNNGV. CDR3 bases: TGTGCCAGCAGCCCGATAGATACGCAGTATTTT. Protein product: CASSPIDTQYF.

The V call is TRBV24-1, the J call TRBJ2-5, with D unclear. The CDR3 is made up of 12 amino acids. V lost 5 bases and J lost 1, with 4 bases in between. Per the germline V gene, CDR1 is KGHDR and CDR2 is SFDVKD. CDR3 region: CATSGPQETQYF. DNA of the CDR3: TGTGCCACCAGTGGTCCCCAAGAGACCCAGTACTTC.

CDR3 nucleotide sequence: TGTGCCAGGGGATGCGTTCGGGATACGCAGTATTTT. Amino acid sequence: CARGCVRDTQYF. The chain uses TRBV27 and TRBJ2-3; D remains ambiguous. V lost 9 bases, J lost 6 bases, and 13 bases lay in between. Per the germline V gene, CDR1 is MNHEY and CDR2 is SMNVEV (reference sequence). This CDR3 has 12 amino acids.

The chain joins TRBV5-1 to TRBJ2-3; the D call may be TRBD1 or TRBD2 (5 bases each). This CDR3 contains 15 residues. The V end was cut by 5 bases, the J end by 4 bases, with 17 bases between. CDR1 and CDR2 (germline): SGHRS, YFSETQ. In nucleotides, the CDR3 is TGCGCCAGCAGTTACGGGGCCCTAGGCGCAGATACGCAGTATTTT. Amino acid sequence: CASSYGALGADTQYF.

The chain combines TRBV5-6 with TRBJ2-5, with D hard to call. V was cut by 0 bases and J by 3 bases, with 6 bases left in between. Germline assignment: CDR1 SGHDT and CDR2 YYEEEE. The CDR3 loop spans 13 amino acids. The CDR3 region is CASSLVGEETQYF. Here the CDR3 DNA reads TGTGCCAGCAGCTTGGTTGGGGAAGAGACCCAGTACTTC.

This chain connects TRBV11-2 to TRBJ1-1; 8 bases are a match to TRBD1. The CDR3 is made up of 14 amino acids. J lost 1 base, V lost 4 bases, and 2 bases had no gene match. The V gene's germline CDR1 is SGHAT and CDR2 FQNNGV. In nucleotides, the CDR3 is TGTGCCAGCAGCTGGGACAGGTCGAACACTGAAGCTTTCTTT. Translated: CASSWDRSNTEAFF. Variable domain in full (rest from reference TRBV11-2 and TRBJ1-1): EAGVAQSPRYKIIEKRQSVAFWCNPISGHATLYWYQQILGQGPKLLIQFQNNGVVDDSQLPKDRFSAERLKGVDSTLKIQPAKLEDSAVYLCASSWDRSNTEAFFGQGTRLTVV.